This passage covers 29 T cell receptor beta chains from one sample sequenced in a study of blood T cell repertoires in COVID-19 (TCRdb year 2020). The library was prepared using the immunoSEQ multiplex PCR assay. This is the immuneACCESS table as TCRdb keeps it, with only in-frame sequences that have V and J called. A part of the clones is gone; compared with another copy, unresolved V genes explain less than half, and the rest is unexplained. Within this sample are a few hundred thousand clones, with roughly 86% of them counted one time only. The ten largest clones represent around 7.3% of the sample. The sample consisted of peripheral blood. The receptor set was obtained from a woman aged 65 to 85 with active or convalescent COVID-19.

This chain connects TRBV5-1 to TRBJ2-7, with TRBD2 as a possible D gene (6 bases). Germline-derived CDR1 and CDR2 are SGHRS and YFSETQ. This CDR3 comprises 15 residues. V was trimmed by 0 bases and J by 0 bases, leaving 10 bases between them. CDR3 amino acids: CASSLAAGLSYEQYF. In nucleotides, the CDR3 is TGCGCCAGCAGCTTGGCCGCGGGGCTCTCCTACGAGCAGTACTTC.

This rearrangement joins TRBV6-5 to TRBJ1-2, with TRBD1 matching 11 bases. The CDR3 has 16 residues. CDR1 is MNHEY and CDR2 is SVGAGI in the germline V gene. Trimming removed 2 bases from V and 4 bases from J; junction bases left unmatched: 6. CDR3 region: CASSYPPGQGGYGYTF. The CDR3 DNA is TGTGCCAGCAGTTACCCGCCGGGACAGGGGGGCTATGGCTACACCTTC.

The V gene is TRBV28, the J gene TRBJ2-1; unclear D gene. V was cut by 5 bases and J by 7 bases, with 18 bases left in between. The CDR3 contains 15 residues. CDR1 is MDHEN, CDR2 SYDVKM, per germline. DNA for the CDR3: TGTGCCAGCAGTGGCCAAAAAACATTAATAAATGAGCAGTTCTTC. Protein sequence: CASSGQKTLINEQFF.

This rearrangement joins TRBV13 to TRBJ2-5; 10 positions agree with TRBD2. The CDR3 consists of 14 residues. After removal of 10 bases from V and 1 base from J, the junction contained 6 bases not matched to a gene. Per germline, CDR1 PRHDT and CDR2 FYEKMQ (reference sequence). The chain's CDR3 is CATERGGLQETQYF. DNA of the CDR3: TGTGCCACCGAGCGGGGGGGCCTCCAAGAGACCCAGTACTTC.

This sequence joins TRBV27 and TRBJ1-6, with a weak D call TRBD1 (6 bases). The V and J ends lost 3 bases and 6 bases respectively, with 12 bases between them. The CDR3 has 15 residues. Germline V gene lookup returns CDR1 MNHEY and CDR2 SMNVEV (reference sequence). CDR3 coding DNA: TGTGCCAGCAGTTTGGGGGCGGGAGGTAATTCACCCCTCCACTTT. Translated, it gives CASSLGAGGNSPLHF.

CDR3 sequence (DNA): TGTGCCACCAGCAGAGGGGGCCTGAACACCGGGGAGCTGTTTTTT. It translates to CATSRGGLNTGELFF. The chain employs TRBV15 and TRBJ2-2; D perhaps matches TRBD1 (5 bases). Germline V gene data show CDR1 as LNHNV and CDR2 as YYDKDF (reference sequence). The V end was cut by 1 base, the J end by 1 base, with 7 bases between. This CDR3 spans 15 amino acids.

This clone was seen only a few times. The chain carries TRBV7-9 and TRBJ1-2; 7 bases fit TRBD1. V trimming: 4 bases; J trimming: 8 bases; junction bases outside the gene matches: 7. CDR3 length: 13 amino acids. Germline CDR1 is SEHNR and CDR2 is FQNEAQ (reference sequence). CDR3 sequence (DNA): TGTGCCAGCAGCTCACAGGGGATGGGGGGCTACACCTTC. It codes for CASSSQGMGGYTF.

This clone was seen a few times. The chain has TRBV7-2 and TRBJ1-2, with 8 bases lining up with TRBD1. V dropped 4 bases and J dropped 3; count of bases not matched to a gene: 10. The CDR3 is 16 residues long. The V gene's germline CDR1 is SGHTA and CDR2 FQGNSA. CDR3 protein: CASSSGGQGAHYGYTF. The CDR3, as DNA: TGTGCCAGCAGCTCTGGGGGGCAGGGGGCCCACTATGGCTACACCTTC. The entire variable domain, with the rest obtained from reference TRBV7-2 and TRBJ1-2, is as follows: GAGVSQSPSNKVTEKGKDVELRCDPISGHTALYWYRQSLGQGLEFLIYFQGNSAPDKSGLPSDRFSAERTGGSVSTLTIQRTQQEDSAVYLCASSSGGQGAHYGYTFGSGTRLTVV.

The rearrangement links TRBV27 to TRBJ1-1; 12 bases map to TRBD1. J was trimmed by 11 bases and V by 6 bases; bases with no gene match: 7. The length of the CDR3 is 13 residues. The germline V gene encodes CDR1 MNHEY and CDR2 SMNVEV (reference sequence). The CDR3 nucleotides read TGTGCCAGCAGCCGGGACAGGGGGCTAAGCGCTTTCTTT. Translating gives CASSRDRGLSAFF.

This chain links TRBV7-2 with TRBJ1-2; 7 bases are shared with TRBD1. Germline CDR1 reads SGHTA; CDR2 reads FQGNSA. V shed 5 bases, J shed 3 bases, and the junction held 6 bases outside the gene matches. This CDR3 contains 14 residues. CDR3 loop: CASSPAGGYYGYTF. DNA for the CDR3: TGTGCCAGCAGCCCGGCAGGGGGGTACTATGGCTACACCTTC.

This clone was counted only a few times. The same CDR3 can be traced to other DNA sequences in this sample. The gene calls are TRBV3-1 (or the pseudogene TRBV3-2) and TRBJ2-1; TRBD1 aligns across 9 bases. Germline assignment: CDR1 LGHDT and CDR2 YNNKEL (reference sequence). The V segment lost 3 bases and the J segment 4 bases; nucleotides outside the gene matches: 4. This CDR3 has 15 amino acids. This CDR3 reads CASSQSGQGYNEQFF. The CDR3 DNA follows: TGTGCCAGCAGCCAGTCGGGACAGGGATACAATGAGCAGTTCTTC.

The chain recombines TRBV18 with TRBJ1-3; TRBD1 is a possible D gene (5 bases). Trimming left V 3 bases short and J 0 bases short, with 12 bases between. In germline, CDR1 is KGHSH, CDR2 LQKENI. The CDR3 is 16 amino acids. The DNA of the CDR3 is TGTGCCAGCTCACCCGGACAAAGCTTCTCTGGAAACACCATATATTTT. It codes for CASSPGQSFSGNTIYF.

V usage is TRBV11-2 and J usage is TRBJ2-7, with D possibly matching TRBD1 (5 bases). This CDR3 has 13 residues. CDR1 is SGHAT and CDR2 is FQNNGV in the germline V gene. The germline V and J ends were trimmed by 1 base and 4 bases, with 8 bases remaining between them. CDR3 residues: CASSLAQGYEQYF. DNA of the CDR3: TGTGCCAGCAGCTTAGCGCAGGGTTACGAGCAGTACTTC.

CDR3 DNA sequence: TGTGCCAGCAGCTCGGACAGGGGGTTCGGTCAGCCCCAGCATTTT. Residues: CASSSDRGFGQPQHF. The chain has TRBV6-2 or TRBV6-3 and TRBJ1-5, with 10 bases lining up with TRBD1. J lost 6 bases, V lost 6 bases, and 8 bases had no gene match. CDR3 length equals 15 residues. Germline V lookup: CDR1 MNHEY, CDR2 SVGEGT.

CDR3 nucleotide sequence: TGTGCCAGCAGCTTTAAAGAGACCCAGTACTTC. Its translation: CASSFKETQYF. The rearrangement uses TRBV5-4 and TRBJ2-5, with D unresolved. The CDR3 loop spans 11 amino acids. Deletions cut 2 bases from V and 3 bases from J, with 2 bases between. Germline V CDR1 and CDR2: SGHNT, YYREEE (reference sequence).

The table lists this clone with many counts. The chain combines TRBV9 with TRBJ1-1; D ambiguous. Germline values: CDR1 SGDLS, CDR2 YYNGEE. The CDR3 has 14 residues. V was shortened by 0 bases and J by 5 bases, with 11 bases between the two germline ends. The chain's CDR3 is CASSVGEPMTEAFF. Written as DNA, the CDR3 is TGTGCCAGCAGCGTAGGAGAACCGATGACTGAAGCTTTCTTT.

The chain carries TRBV19 and TRBJ1-5; TRBD1 agrees at 8 bases. From germline, CDR1 is LNHDA and CDR2 SQIVND (reference sequence). This CDR3 is 15 amino acids long. Trimming removed 3 bases from V and 2 bases from J; junction bases left unmatched: 3. CDR3 nucleotide sequence: TGTGCCAGTAGTATCCAGGGGGCGGGCAATCAGCCCCAGCATTTT. Protein sequence: CASSIQGAGNQPQHF.

This chain joins TRBV7-3 and TRBJ1-5; D might be TRBD1 (6 bases). Trimming removed 5 bases at V and 3 bases at J, with 14 bases between. The CDR3 is made up of 15 amino acids. Germline CDR1 SGHTA, CDR2 FQGTGA. DNA for the CDR3: TGTGCCAGCAGCCCAGCGGGGGGCTCCAATCAGCCCCAGCATTTT. Translated: CASSPAGGSNQPQHF.

The rearrangement uses TRBV20-1 and TRBJ2-1; no clear D. There are 11 residues in the CDR3. The germline CDR1 and CDR2 sequences are DFQATT and SNEGSKA (reference sequence). The ends were cut back, 0 bases at V and 12 bases at J, with 9 bases in the middle. DNA for the CDR3: TGCAGTGCTAGAGATGCGATCGGGCAGTTCTTC. Protein: CSARDAIGQFF.

This rearrangement joins TRBV6-5 to TRBJ2-2, with 9 positions matching TRBD1. The CDR3 runs to 15 residues. Germline V gives CDR1 MNHEY, CDR2 SVGAGI. V lost 7 bases, J lost 5 bases, and 8 bases stayed unmatched. CDR3 residues: CASTQGQGSTGELFF. The CDR3 bases are TGTGCCAGCACCCAGGGACAGGGCTCGACCGGGGAGCTGTTTTTT.

A single count supports this clone. This chain joins TRBV19 and TRBJ1-2; D uncertain. CDR1 LNHDA and CDR2 SQIVND come from the germline V gene (reference sequence). The CDR3 loop spans 14 amino acids. V was trimmed by 5 bases and J by 8 bases, leaving 18 bases between them. The chain's CDR3 is CASSAQYGSGGYTF. The CDR3 coding sequence is TGTGCCAGTAGTGCTCAGTACGGATCGGGGGGCTACACCTTC.

Comment on this clone: Additional DNA sequences in this sample encode the identical CDR3. This chain connects TRBV10-3 to TRBJ2-5; D is unclear. The CDR3 has 12 amino acids. Germline V gene sequence: CDR1 ENHRY, CDR2 SYGVKD. Trimming stripped 2 bases from V and 2 bases from J, with 3 bases between. The CDR3 protein is CAISEPQETQYF. The DNA for the CDR3 is TGTGCCATCAGTGAGCCACAAGAGACCCAGTACTTC.

This rearrangement joins TRBV2 to TRBJ1-5, with D uncertain. Germline V lookup: CDR1 SNHLY, CDR2 FYNNEI. The CDR3 loop spans 13 amino acids. Deletions cut 5 bases from V and 2 bases from J, with 7 bases between. The CDR3 region is CASSFLGNQPQHF. The CDR3 DNA is TGTGCCAGCAGTTTCCTTGGCAATCAGCCCCAGCATTTT.

This chain joins TRBV7-9 and TRBJ1-4; possibly TRBD1 for D (6 bases). Deletions cut 3 bases from V and 7 bases from J, with 12 bases between. The CDR3 is made up of 14 amino acids. CDR1 is SEHNR and CDR2 is FQNEAQ in the germline V gene (reference sequence). The CDR3 DNA sequence: TGTGCCAGCAGCTTTCAGGGGTTCGGTGAAAAACTGTTTTTT. The encoded protein is CASSFQGFGEKLFF.

This clone was counted once. The rearrangement links TRBV6-2 or TRBV6-3 to TRBJ1-3; no clear D gene. V lost 0 bases and J 1 base, leaving 4 bases between the germline ends. Looked up from germline, CDR1 is MNHEY and CDR2 is SVGEGT. The CDR3 runs to 14 residues. CDR3 DNA sequence: TGTGCCAGCAGTTACTCCCCTTCTGGAAACACCATATATTTT. As protein: CASSYSPSGNTIYF.

This rearrangement joins TRBV6-2 or TRBV6-3 to TRBJ1-5, with 8 bases aligning to TRBD1. The CDR3 runs 15 residues. V was pared by 3 bases and J by 3 bases, with 4 bases of the junction left unmatched. The V gene's germline CDR1 is MNHEY and CDR2 SVGEGT. In nucleotides, the CDR3 is TGTGCCAGCAGTTATAGACAGGGGATCAATCAGCCCCAGCATTTT. Its protein is CASSYRQGINQPQHF.

The gene calls are TRBV29-1 and TRBJ2-7; D is perhaps TRBD2 (6 bases). The V gene's germline CDR1 is SQVTM and CDR2 ANQGSEA. Deletions cut 4 bases from V and 4 bases from J, with 11 bases between. CDR3 length: 12 residues. In DNA form, the CDR3 reads TGCAGCGTTGCAGGGAGGAGGTACGAGCAGTACTTC. Translating it yields CSVAGRRYEQYF.

This clone was detected many times. The V and J genes are TRBV5-4 and TRBJ1-2, with 8 bases matching TRBD1. Germline lookup yields CDR1 SGHNT and CDR2 YYREEE (reference sequence). This CDR3 region has 14 residues. The ends lost 0 bases at V and 5 bases at J; junction bases unmatched: 3. The CDR3 DNA is TGTGCCAGCAGCTTGGTGGGACAGGTTTATGGCTACACCTTC. This encodes CASSLVGQVYGYTF.

V usage is TRBV12-3 or TRBV12-4 and J usage is TRBJ1-2; 8 bases line up with TRBD1. This CDR3 has 12 amino acids. Trimming took 6 bases from V and 4 from J; bases not matched to a gene: 1. Here the CDR3 reads CASRTGGYGYTF. The DNA for the CDR3 is TGTGCCAGCAGAACAGGGGGCTATGGCTACACCTTC.